These 3 T cell receptor beta chains came from one sample sequenced in a study of radiation and T cells in renal cell carcinoma. The method was immunoSEQ multiplex PCR; TCRdb's version includes in-frame clones alone and lacks a portion of them. The sample shows about 15,000 clones, under 70% of them seen only once. Treatment reported: 15 Gy SBRT to primary tumor, nephrectomy 4 weeks later. The material sequenced was tumor tissue, taken from a patient whose treatment included radiotherapy and nephrectomy. These receptors all come from a woman between 70 and 85 years old with renal cell carcinoma.

The chain links TRBV5-1 to TRBJ2-1, with a possible D match to TRBD1 (5 bases). Germline lookup yields CDR1 SGHRS and CDR2 YFSETQ. V lost 0 bases and J 2 bases, leaving 6 bases between the germline ends. This CDR3 region has 14 residues. The CDR3 coding sequence is TGCGCCAGCAGCTTGGCGGACACCTACAATGAGCAGTTCTTC. As protein: CASSLADTYNEQFF.

The V gene is TRBV1, the J gene TRBJ2-7; TRBD2, as called in the table, went unchecked against the DNA. TRBV1 is a known pseudogene. The CDR3 runs to 18 residues. CDR3 sequence reads: CTSSQVGAGGPSVYEQYF. CDR3 bases: TGCACCAGCAGCCAAGTCGGAGCGGGAGGGCCGTCGGTTTACGAGCAGTACTTC.

The chain employs TRBV28 and TRBJ1-1; unclear D gene. Germline values: CDR1 MDHEN, CDR2 SYDVKM. Trimming removed 1 base from V and 1 base from J, with 10 bases in between. CDR3 length: 15 amino acids. CDR3 residues: CASSLLAGGNTEAFF. The CDR3 region has the DNA TGTGCCAGCAGTTTATTAGCGGGAGGGAACACTGAAGCTTTCTTT.